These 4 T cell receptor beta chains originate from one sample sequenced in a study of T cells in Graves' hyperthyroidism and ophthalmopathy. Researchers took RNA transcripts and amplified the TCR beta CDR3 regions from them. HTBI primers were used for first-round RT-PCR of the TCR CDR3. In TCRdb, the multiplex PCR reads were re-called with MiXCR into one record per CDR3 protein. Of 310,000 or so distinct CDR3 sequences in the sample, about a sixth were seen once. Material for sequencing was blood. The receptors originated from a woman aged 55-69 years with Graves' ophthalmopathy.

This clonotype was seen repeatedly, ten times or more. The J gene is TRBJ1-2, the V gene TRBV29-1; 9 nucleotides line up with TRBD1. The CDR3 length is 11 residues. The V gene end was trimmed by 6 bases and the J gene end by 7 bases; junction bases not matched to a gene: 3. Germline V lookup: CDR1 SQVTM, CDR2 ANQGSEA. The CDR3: CSVGQGGGYTF. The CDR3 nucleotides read TGCAGCGTGGGACAGGGTGGTGGCTACACCTTC.

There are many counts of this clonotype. The CDR3 nucleotides read TGTGCCAGCAGTTACCGGGAGACCCAGTACTTC. This gives the protein CASSYRETQYF. The V gene is TRBV6-6, the J gene TRBJ2-5; D is unresolved. The CDR3 sequence is 11 residues long. Germline-derived CDR1 and CDR2 are MNHNY and SVGAGI (reference sequence). Trimming took 2 bases from V and 5 from J, leaving 3 bases between them.

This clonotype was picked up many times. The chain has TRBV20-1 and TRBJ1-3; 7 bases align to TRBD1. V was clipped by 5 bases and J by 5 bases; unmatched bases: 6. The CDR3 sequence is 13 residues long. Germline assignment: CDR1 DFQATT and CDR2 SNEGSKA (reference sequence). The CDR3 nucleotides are TGCAGTGCTCCGACAGGGCATAGAAACACCATATATTTT. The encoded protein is CSAPTGHRNTIYF.

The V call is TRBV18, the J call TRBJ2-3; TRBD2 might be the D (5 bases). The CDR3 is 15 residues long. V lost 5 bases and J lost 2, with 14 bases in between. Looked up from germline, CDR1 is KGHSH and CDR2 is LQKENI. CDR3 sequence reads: CASSRTQDSTDTQYF. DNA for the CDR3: TGTGCCAGCTCAAGGACGCAGGACTCCACAGATACGCAGTATTTT.